Each of the 7 T cell receptor beta chains below was sequenced from the same sample in a study of cytomegalovirus exposure and HLA in healthy donors. The data were produced by immunoSEQ multiplex PCR, yet TCRdb's version contains in-frame clones alone and is incomplete. The repertoire holds 150,000 or so clones, with about 87% as singletons. The sequencing sample was made of PBMCs. The receptors come from a woman aged 25 to 39 in good health and CMV-seropositive.

This clone was detected only once. The V gene is TRBV28, the J gene TRBJ1-2; maybe TRBD1 (5 bases). The CDR3 has 15 amino acids. V shed 3 bases and J shed 7 bases, with 18 bases lying between them. Germline V gene lookup returns CDR1 MDHEN and CDR2 SYDVKM. The CDR3 protein is CASSFWDSRGSGYTF. As DNA, the CDR3 is TGTGCCAGCAGTTTTTGGGACTCACGAGGGAGTGGCTACACCTTC.

The chain is built from TRBV4-1 and TRBJ2-7; 8 bases line up with TRBD1. Germline V gives CDR1 MGHRA, CDR2 YSYEKL. After removal of 6 bases from V and 7 bases from J, the junction contained 11 bases not matched to a gene. CDR3 length: 14 residues. The CDR3 DNA reads as TGCGCCAGCAGGATGCAGGGGGCAAAGGGAGAGCAGTACTTC. As protein: CASRMQGAKGEQYF.

The chain uses TRBV2 and TRBJ2-3, with 10 bases that match TRBD2. CDR1 SNHLY and CDR2 FYNNEI come from the germline V gene. V shed 6 bases and J 0 bases; nucleotides not matched to a gene: 6. The CDR3 length is 16 residues. CDR3 residues: CASRKLAGLSTDTQYF. The DNA of the CDR3 is TGTGCCAGCAGGAAACTAGCGGGGCTTAGCACAGATACGCAGTATTTT.

This clone was detected a few times. This chain joins TRBV7-3 and TRBJ2-7, with 10 bases fitting TRBD1. Germline V gene data show CDR1 as SGHTA and CDR2 as FQGTGA. This CDR3 spans 13 amino acids. J gave up 3 bases and V 5 bases, and 1 base lay outside the gene matches. CDR3 loop: CASSRDRGYEQYF. Here the CDR3 DNA reads TGTGCCAGCAGCCGGGACAGGGGCTACGAGCAGTACTTC.

This chain joins TRBV29-1 and TRBJ2-7; D perhaps matches TRBD1 (5 bases). Trimming cost V 7 bases and J 2 bases, with 9 bases left between them. The CDR3 loop spans 11 amino acids. Germline V lookup: CDR1 SQVTM, CDR2 ANQGSEA. The CDR3 coding sequence is TGCAGCGCGGAACAGGCCTACGAGCAGTACTTC. It codes for CSAEQAYEQYF.

V is TRBV6-1 and J is TRBJ2-5; TRBD1 might be the D (5 bases). CDR3 length equals 15 residues. V was cut by 1 base and J by 2 bases, with 11 bases left in between. Germline loops: CDR1 MNHNS, CDR2 SASEGT. The CDR3 sequence is CASSEGWGIQETQYF. As DNA, the CDR3 is TGTGCCAGCAGTGAAGGGTGGGGCATTCAAGAGACCCAGTACTTC.

The rearrangement uses TRBV5-1 and TRBJ2-7; 11 positions agree with TRBD2. The CDR3 has 16 amino acids. Germline lookup yields CDR1 SGHRS and CDR2 YFSETQ. Trimming cost V 0 bases and J 4 bases; bases outside gene matches: 6. The CDR3 here is CASSLAGASGRYEQYF. As DNA, the CDR3 is TGCGCCAGCAGCTTGGCCGGGGCTAGCGGGAGGTACGAGCAGTACTTC.